The 28 T cell receptor beta chains below come from one sample, sequenced in a study of human T cells and chemical hapten exposure. TCRdb re-analysed the RACE reads in MiXCR, keeping a single row per CDR3 protein. The sample holds approximately 52,000 distinct CDR3 sequences, 9.4% seen once. Time point reported: pre-sensitization, week 0. Indicated treatment: therapeutic diphenylcyclopropenone sensitization with weekly scalp DPC. The specimen was whole blood, collected in connection with sensitization to the hapten diphenylcyclopropenone (DPC). The receptors come from a woman aged 40 to 55 with alopecia areata. Some clones in this sample may be carry-over from other donors' samples.

This clonotype was found many times. This chain links TRBV11-2 with TRBJ2-7, with D possibly TRBD2 on 6 matching bases. The CDR3 extends over 16 amino acids. CDR1 and CDR2 from the germline V gene are SGHAT and FQNNGV. V was pared by 0 bases and J by 4 bases, with 16 bases between. The chain's CDR3 is CASSLDRRVMGYEQYF. The CDR3 DNA sequence: TGTGCCAGCAGCTTAGATAGGAGGGTCATGGGATACGAGCAGTACTTC.

This clonotype was seen only a few times. The chain recombines TRBV7-2 with TRBJ2-5; D gene unclear. Germline assignment: CDR1 SGHTA and CDR2 FQGNSA. The CDR3 totals 14 residues. The ends were cut back, 1 base at V and 0 bases at J, with 6 bases in the middle. As DNA, the CDR3 is TGTGCCAGCAGCTTAGATTCGTACCAAGAGACCCAGTACTTC. This sequence encodes CASSLDSYQETQYF.

This clonotype was counted at least ten times. V and J are TRBV20-1 and TRBJ1-1; weak D call: TRBD1 (5 bases). CDR1 and CDR2 from the germline V gene are DFQATT and SNEGSKA (reference sequence). The CDR3 has 11 residues. V was clipped by 4 bases and J by 11 bases, with 14 bases between them. The CDR3: CSANPGGDAFF. CDR3 sequence (DNA): TGCAGTGCTAACCCCGGCGGGGACGCTTTCTTT.

This clonotype was found many times. The chain couples TRBV18 to TRBJ2-3; 9 bases are shared with TRBD2. Germline V lookup: CDR1 KGHSH, CDR2 LQKENI. With V trimmed by 2 bases and J by 2 bases, 5 bases remained unmatched. This CDR3 has 16 residues. The CDR3 sequence: CASSPVAGGPTDTQYF. The CDR3 DNA follows: TGTGCCAGCTCACCAGTGGCGGGGGGGCCCACAGATACGCAGTATTTT.

The CDR3 DNA reads as TGCAGCGTTGGAAGGGGGGAAGAGACCCAGTACTTC. Encoded protein: CSVGRGEETQYF. The chain uses TRBV29-1 and TRBJ2-5, with D perhaps matching TRBD1 or TRBD2 (6 bases each). The CDR3 loop spans 12 amino acids. V was pared by 4 bases and J by 3 bases, with 9 bases between. Germline V gene data show CDR1 as SQVTM and CDR2 as ANQGSEA.

This clonotype showed up just a few times. The chain is built from TRBV6-1 and TRBJ2-5; 10 nucleotides line up with TRBD1. Germline V gene data show CDR1 as MNHNS and CDR2 as SASEGT. V lost 6 bases and J lost 7; bases outside the gene matches: 8. The CDR3 is 14 residues long. CDR3 region: CASRTDRGLGTQYF. DNA for the CDR3: TGTGCCAGCAGAACCGACAGGGGGCTAGGGACCCAGTACTTC.

This clonotype was seen repeatedly, ten times or more. The chain links TRBV2 to TRBJ2-2; 11 nucleotides line up with TRBD2. The CDR3 loop spans 15 amino acids. Germline-derived CDR1 and CDR2 are SNHLY and FYNNEI. The ends lost 6 bases at V and 5 bases at J; junction bases unmatched: 5. In DNA, the CDR3 is TGTGCCAGCAGAAACCGACTAGCGGGGACCGGGGAGCTGTTTTTT. This sequence encodes CASRNRLAGTGELFF.

This clonotype has a count of ten or more. The gene calls are TRBV28 and TRBJ2-7; D may be TRBD1 (6 bases). The CDR3 length is 15 residues. The V end was cut by 6 bases, the J end by 1 base, with 16 bases between. CDR1 is MDHEN, CDR2 SYDVKM, per germline. The CDR3 region is CASSPRTETSYEQYF. CDR3 in DNA: TGTGCCAGCAGCCCCCGGACAGAAACTTCCTACGAGCAGTACTTC.

The chain has TRBV3-1 and TRBJ2-5; D tentatively fits TRBD1 or TRBD2 (5 bases each). The CDR3 loop spans 16 amino acids. V lost 0 bases, J lost 7 bases, and 18 bases lay in between. CDR1 is LGHDT and CDR2 is YNNKEL in the germline V gene (reference sequence). The CDR3, as DNA: TGTGCCAGCAGCCAAGAAGATGGACTCGACAGTGTGACCCAGTACTTC. Protein product: CASSQEDGLDSVTQYF.

The V call is TRBV10-1, the J call TRBJ2-3, with D perhaps being TRBD1 or TRBD2 (5 bases each). Germline values: CDR1 WNHNN, CDR2 SYGVQD (reference sequence). V shed 0 bases and J shed 6 bases, with 19 bases lying between them. The CDR3 covers 17 residues. CDR3 bases: TGCGCCAGCAGTGAGTCGACGTGGGGGTTGAATCGGGATACGCAGTATTTT. The encoded protein is CASSESTWGLNRDTQYF.

V is TRBV12-3 or TRBV12-4 and J is TRBJ1-6, with 9 bases identical to TRBD1. This CDR3 has 15 residues. The V segment lost 7 bases and the J segment 3 bases; nucleotides outside the gene matches: 4. In DNA, the CDR3 is TGTGCCAGCACCCTGGACAGGGGCTATAATTCACCCCTCCACTTT. Encoded protein: CASTLDRGYNSPLHF.

This clonotype was picked up many times. This chain links TRBV29-1 with TRBJ2-5; D remains ambiguous. V was pared by 0 bases and J by 1 base, with 9 bases between. In germline, CDR1 is SQVTM, CDR2 ANQGSEA. The CDR3 has 14 residues. CDR3: CSVEDRVFQETQYF. The CDR3 coding sequence is TGCAGCGTTGAAGATCGGGTATTCCAAGAGACCCAGTACTTC.

The table lists this clonotype with many counts. V is TRBV5-5 and J is TRBJ2-3, with 8 bases matching TRBD1. With 5 bases clipped from V and 3 bases from J, the junction kept 8 bases outside the gene matches. This CDR3 contains 15 residues. The germline CDR1 and CDR2 sequences are SGHKS and YYEKEE (reference sequence). CDR3 sequence: CASRPRQGMTDTQYF. In nucleotides, the CDR3 is TGTGCCAGCAGGCCCCGACAGGGGATGACAGATACGCAGTATTTT.

This chain uses TRBV2 with TRBJ1-6; a weak D match, TRBD1 (5 bases). Germline CDR1 SNHLY, CDR2 FYNNEI. The CDR3 runs to 16 residues. V was trimmed by 1 base and J by 0 bases, leaving 7 bases between them. The CDR3 bases are TGTGCCAGCAGTGAAGGGGACGCCTCCTATAATTCACCCCTCCACTTT. This codes for CASSEGDASYNSPLHF.

The J gene is TRBJ1-4, the V gene TRBV6-5; TRBD1 matches at 7 bases. CDR1 is MNHEY and CDR2 is SVGAGI in the germline V gene. The CDR3 is made up of 15 amino acids. The ends lost 6 bases at V and 2 bases at J; junction bases unmatched: 6. CDR3 DNA sequence: TGTGCCAGCAGCCGACGACAGGGCACTAATGAAAAACTGTTTTTT. Protein: CASSRRQGTNEKLFF.

This clonotype was found many times. V usage is TRBV20-1 and J usage is TRBJ1-2; 11 bases agree with TRBD1. The CDR3 has 16 amino acids. CDR1 DFQATT and CDR2 SNEGSKA come from the germline V gene (reference sequence). The junction had 11 bases not matched to a gene; V was cut back by 6 bases and J by 2 bases. The CDR3 region has the DNA TGCAGTGCCCCGGGACAGGGGGGAAGTCTGAACTATGGCTACACCTTC. As protein: CSAPGQGGSLNYGYTF.

The chain has TRBV7-8 and TRBJ2-3; 10 nucleotides match TRBD2. The V segment lost 5 bases and the J segment 8 bases; nucleotides outside the gene matches: 10. Germline loops: CDR1 SGHVS, CDR2 FQNEAQ. The CDR3 length is 15 residues. In DNA form, the CDR3 reads TGTGCCAGCAGCGGCACTAGCGGGGAAGCGGTTACGCAGTATTTT. Translated: CASSGTSGEAVTQYF.

The sample holds a few counts of this clonotype. The chain employs TRBV4-1 and TRBJ2-7; D not resolved. This CDR3 region has 13 residues. The ends were cut back, 1 base at V and 5 bases at J, with 9 bases in the middle. Germline CDR1 MGHRA, CDR2 YSYEKL. The CDR3 nucleotides are TGCGCCAGCAGCCAAGGCGGAGATAACGAGCAGTACTTC. Translated, it gives CASSQGGDNEQYF.

The chain recombines TRBV6-1 with TRBJ2-1; TRBD2 might be the D (5 bases). The CDR3 has 15 amino acids. CDR1 MNHNS and CDR2 SASEGT come from the germline V gene. V was cut by 3 bases and J by 0 bases, with 9 bases left in between. The CDR3 coding sequence is TGTGCCAGCAGTGAGCTCGGGGTCTCCTACAATGAGCAGTTCTTC. This gives the protein CASSELGVSYNEQFF.

This clonotype was counted ten times or more. This chain uses TRBV20-1 with TRBJ2-5, with 8 nucleotides matching TRBD2. This CDR3 contains 16 residues. The trim removed 0 bases at V and 0 bases at J, leaving 6 bases unmatched. Germline CDR1 is DFQATT and CDR2 is SNEGSKA (reference sequence). CDR3 protein: CSARDATSGHQETQYF. The CDR3 region has the DNA TGCAGTGCTAGAGATGCTACTAGCGGACACCAAGAGACCCAGTACTTC.

This clonotype was seen at least ten times. The gene calls are TRBV6-5 and TRBJ1-6, with D uncertain. Germline CDR1 and CDR2: MNHEY and SVGAGI. The V end lost 2 bases, the J end lost 14 bases, and 13 bases lay between the germline ends. The CDR3 is 13 residues long. The CDR3 spells CASSYRRPEALHF. CDR3 bases: TGTGCCAGCAGTTACCGACGGCCTGAGGCCCTCCACTTT.

The chain employs TRBV7-2 and TRBJ1-2; tentative D call: TRBD1 (5 bases). This CDR3 is built from 13 residues. CDR1 is SGHTA and CDR2 is FQGNSA in the germline V gene. V gave up 1 base and J gave up 3 bases, with 6 bases separating them. CDR3 residues: CASSLVQDYGYTF. CDR3 DNA: TGTGCCAGCAGCTTAGTACAGGACTATGGCTACACCTTC. Drawing the rest from reference TRBV7-2 and TRBJ1-2, the complete variable domain is GAGVSQSPSNKVTEKGKDVELRCDPISGHTALYWYRQSLGQGLEFLIYFQGNSAPDKSGLPSDRFSAERTGGSVSTLTIQRTQQEDSAVYLCASSLVQDYGYTFGSGTRLTVV.

This chain links TRBV2 with TRBJ2-3, with TRBD1 matching over 9 bases. CDR1 and CDR2 (germline): SNHLY, FYNNEI. After removal of 5 bases from V and 5 bases from J, the junction contained 8 bases not matched to a gene. The CDR3 runs to 15 residues. The DNA of the CDR3 is TGTGCCAGCAGTACAGGGGGCGATTCGGAAGATACGCAGTATTTT. Amino acids: CASSTGGDSEDTQYF. Complete variable domain (other parts from reference TRBV2 and TRBJ2-3): EPEVTQTPSHQVTQMGQEVILRCVPISNHLYFYWYRQILGQKVEFLVSFYNNEISEKSEIFDDQFSVERPDGSNFTLKIRSTKLEDSAMYFCASSTGGDSEDTQYFGPGTRLTVL.

At least ten counts were recorded for this clonotype. This chain links TRBV20-1 with TRBJ2-3; D is undetermined. The CDR3 spans 11 residues. V was trimmed by 2 bases and J by 6 bases, leaving 6 bases between them. Germline CDR1 reads DFQATT; CDR2 reads SNEGSKA (reference sequence). This chain's CDR3 is CSARPYDTQYF. As DNA, the CDR3 is TGCAGTGCTAGACCATATGATACGCAGTATTTT.

The rearrangement uses TRBV7-9 and TRBJ1-3; D gene uncertain. Looked up from germline, CDR1 is SEHNR and CDR2 is FQNEAQ (reference sequence). This CDR3 is 15 amino acids long. Trimming removed 3 bases from V and 0 bases from J, with 9 bases in between. The CDR3 loop reads CASSFRGSSGNTIYF. CDR3 nucleotides: TGTGCCAGCAGCTTCCGGGGTAGCTCTGGAAACACCATATATTTT.

This clonotype was detected many times. The chain couples TRBV7-9 to TRBJ1-2; D uncertain. Trimming pared 5 bases from V and 0 bases from J, leaving 7 bases between. Germline V gene lookup returns CDR1 SEHNR and CDR2 FQNEAQ (reference sequence). The CDR3 is made up of 13 amino acids. The CDR3 region is CASSKNTNYGYTF. The DNA for the CDR3 is TGTGCCAGCAGCAAGAATACTAACTATGGCTACACCTTC. The whole variable domain, remainder taken from reference TRBV7-9 and TRBJ1-2, is DTGVSQNPRHKITKRGQNVTFRCDPISEHNRLYWYRQTLGQGPEFLTYFQNEAQLEKSRLLSDRFSAERPKGSFSTLEIQRTEQGDSAMYLCASSKNTNYGYTFGSGTRLTVV.

This chain links TRBV25-1 with TRBJ1-1, with D maybe TRBD1 (5 bases). This CDR3 has 14 amino acids. Germline values: CDR1 MGHDK, CDR2 SYGVNS. V was pared by 3 bases and J by 2 bases, with 10 bases between. CDR3: CASSDPGINTEAFF. DNA for the CDR3: TGTGCCAGCAGTGACCCAGGGATAAACACTGAAGCTTTCTTT.

This clonotype has at least ten counts. V is TRBV5-1 and J is TRBJ1-3; D is perhaps TRBD1 (5 bases). Looked up from germline, CDR1 is SGHRS and CDR2 is YFSETQ. V shed 4 bases and J shed 2 bases, with 16 bases lying between them. CDR3 length: 16 amino acids. CDR3 DNA: TGCGCCAGCAGCCCAGTGGGGGTAACCCCTGGAAACACCATATATTTT. It translates to CASSPVGVTPGNTIYF.